Shown below are 17 T cell receptor beta chains from a single sample sequenced in a study of blood T cell repertoires in COVID-19 (dated by TCRdb to the early 2020s). The library was built by means of the immunoSEQ multiplex PCR assay. The clones in this table, taken by TCRdb from immuneACCESS, are in-frame only. Not every clone is retained; where verified, under half of the shortfall comes from an unresolved V gene, and the cause of the rest is unknown. In this sample the table shows 150,000 to 200,000 clones, approximately 91% of which occur a single time. The ten largest account for roughly 2.3% of the sample. The source material was peripheral blood. These receptors came from a man in his late teens or twenties with acute or convalescent COVID-19.

V usage is TRBV2 and J usage is TRBJ1-4; 8 bases are a match to TRBD1. Germline lookup yields CDR1 SNHLY and CDR2 FYNNEI. Trimming at V came to 5 bases and at J to 3 bases, leaving 2 bases not matched to a gene. The CDR3 sequence is 14 residues long. Here the CDR3 reads CASSPDRANEKLFF. The CDR3 coding sequence is TGTGCCAGCAGTCCGGACAGGGCTAATGAAAAACTGTTTTTT.

The V and J genes are TRBV18 and TRBJ2-7, with TRBD2 identical over 7 bases. Germline V gene data show CDR1 as KGHSH and CDR2 as LQKENI. Trimming at V came to 5 bases and at J to 0 bases, leaving 7 bases not matched to a gene. The CDR3 loop spans 15 amino acids. The CDR3 coding sequence is TGTGCCAGCTCAGCAGATATAGCGGGCTCCTACGAGCAGTACTTC. It yields the protein CASSADIAGSYEQYF. The full variable domain, its missing parts supplied by reference TRBV18 and TRBJ2-7, is NAGVMQNPRHLVRRRGQEARLRCSPMKGHSHVYWYRQLPEEGLKFMVYLQKENIIDESGMPKERFSAEFPKEGPSILRIQQVVRGDSAAYFCASSADIAGSYEQYFGPGTRLTVT.

This clone was observed a handful of times. This chain links TRBV7-9 with TRBJ1-1, with 9 positions matching TRBD1. Germline assignment: CDR1 SEHNR and CDR2 FQNEAQ (reference sequence). This CDR3 contains 16 residues. V dropped 5 bases and J dropped 5; count of bases not matched to a gene: 12. CDR3 in amino acids: CASSLPRDRVETEAFF. CDR3 coding DNA: TGTGCCAGCAGCCTTCCCCGGGACAGGGTTGAGACTGAAGCTTTCTTT.

The CDR3 DNA reads as TGTGCCAGCAGTGAGGGCATTGGGACAGTCTATGGCTACACCTTC. Amino acids: CASSEGIGTVYGYTF. This rearrangement joins TRBV6-1 to TRBJ1-2, with 7 nucleotides matching TRBD1. The V gene end was trimmed by 3 bases and the J gene end by 4 bases; junction bases not matched to a gene: 8. Germline values: CDR1 MNHNS, CDR2 SASEGT. This CDR3 spans 15 amino acids.

The rearrangement links TRBV4-1 to TRBJ2-5; 13 bases match TRBD2. V dropped 0 bases and J dropped 4; count of bases not matched to a gene: 8. Germline CDR1 MGHRA, CDR2 YSYEKL. The CDR3 covers 18 residues. CDR3 amino acids: CASSQELAGGPSAETQYF. The CDR3 nucleotides read TGCGCCAGCAGCCAAGAACTAGCGGGGGGGCCATCGGCAGAGACCCAGTACTTC.

Notes on this clone: This sample also contains other DNA sequences that code for the same CDR3. J is TRBJ1-2 and V is TRBV10-3, with D possibly TRBD1 on 5 matching bases. The CDR3 length is 12 residues. V shed 2 bases and J shed 8 bases, with 9 bases lying between them. Germline CDR1 ENHRY, CDR2 SYGVKD. The CDR3 region has the DNA TGTGCCATCAGTGAGAGGAGGGACGGCTACACCTTC. Translation: CAISERRDGYTF.

The rearrangement links TRBV5-1 to TRBJ1-3; 8 bases agree with TRBD1. This CDR3 has 15 amino acids. Germline trimming cut 3 bases from V and 2 bases from J; bases unmatched to any gene: 4. The germline V gene has CDR1 SGHRS and CDR2 YFSETQ. The CDR3 loop is CASSSQGAAGNTIYF. The CDR3 DNA reads as TGCGCCAGCAGCTCTCAGGGGGCGGCTGGAAACACCATATATTTT.

This chain joins TRBV7-2 and TRBJ2-7; TRBD2 matches 8 bases. The length of the CDR3 is 13 residues. Germline assignment: CDR1 SGHTA and CDR2 FQGNSA. V shed 5 bases and J 6 bases; nucleotides not matched to a gene: 6. The CDR3 sequence is CASSRTSLFEQYF. CDR3 DNA: TGTGCCAGCAGCCGGACTAGCCTCTTCGAGCAGTACTTC.

In this sample, this clone turned up once. The chain recombines TRBV6-5 with TRBJ2-1, with no clear D. The V and J ends lost 7 bases and 7 bases respectively, with 14 bases between them. The CDR3 has 13 amino acids. The germline CDR1 and CDR2 sequences are MNHEY and SVGAGI. This CDR3 reads CASTEDIGNEQFF. The CDR3 nucleotides are TGTGCCAGCACAGAAGACATTGGGAATGAGCAGTTCTTC.

The V gene is TRBV6-1, the J gene TRBJ2-2; 9 nucleotides agree with TRBD1. CDR1 is MNHNS, CDR2 SASEGT, per germline. This CDR3 contains 16 residues. The V segment lost 4 bases and the J segment 4 bases; nucleotides outside the gene matches: 7. Here the CDR3 DNA reads TGTGCCAGCAGTGTTAAGACAGGGGGTGTCACCGGGGAGCTGTTTTTT. Translation: CASSVKTGGVTGELFF.

This chain connects TRBV30 to TRBJ2-7; 7 bases are a match to TRBD2. The CDR3 loop spans 14 amino acids. J lost 0 bases, V lost 3 bases, and 5 bases had no gene match. The germline gives CDR1 GTSNPN, CDR2 SVGIG (reference sequence). The CDR3 bases are TGTGCCTGGAGCCCGGGCGGGAGCTCCTACGAGCAGTACTTC. Translated: CAWSPGGSSYEQYF.

To note about this clone: Other DNA sequences of this sample code for an identical CDR3. V is TRBV30 and J is TRBJ2-5; 7 nucleotides align to TRBD2. The germline gives CDR1 GTSNPN, CDR2 SVGIG (reference sequence). The J segment lost 3 bases and the V segment lost 3 bases, leaving 1 base of the junction unmatched. The CDR3 totals 12 residues. The CDR3 DNA reads TGTGCCTGGAGAGGGAGGGAAGAGACCCAGTACTTC. It is translated as CAWRGREETQYF.

The chain's CDR3 is CATSVGGTSYEQYF. CDR3 DNA sequence: TGTGCCACCAGTGTGGGAGGGACTTCCTACGAGCAGTACTTC. This chain joins TRBV24-1 and TRBJ2-7; 7 bases fit TRBD2. J was trimmed by 1 base and V by 5 bases; bases with no gene match: 4. Looked up from germline, CDR1 is KGHDR and CDR2 is SFDVKD. The CDR3 spans 14 residues.

J is TRBJ1-5 and V is TRBV12-3 or TRBV12-4; TRBD1 agrees at 7 bases. The CDR3 has 13 amino acids. J gave up 5 bases and V 7 bases, and 5 bases lay outside the gene matches. DNA of the CDR3: TGTGCCAGCACTTGGGACAGTTATCAGCCCCAGCATTTT. Translating it yields CASTWDSYQPQHF.

The rearrangement joins TRBV10-1 to TRBJ2-7; TRBD2 matches 11 bases. Germline V gene data show CDR1 as WNHNN and CDR2 as SYGVQD (reference sequence). The CDR3 has 15 amino acids. J lost 7 bases, V lost 1 base, and 6 bases had no gene match. The CDR3 spells CASSEYSSGRYEQYF. The CDR3 DNA follows: TGCGCCAGCAGTGAGTACTCTAGCGGGAGGTATGAGCAGTACTTC.

V and J are TRBV3-1 (or the pseudogene TRBV3-2) and TRBJ1-3; the match to TRBD1 covers 7 bases. Germline CDR1 LGHDT, CDR2 YNNKEL (reference sequence). The CDR3 sequence is 16 residues long. With 4 bases clipped from V and 4 bases from J, the junction kept 10 bases outside the gene matches. DNA for the CDR3: TGTGCCAGCAGCCCCGTTTCGCAGGGGGTAGGAAACACCATATATTTT. This sequence encodes CASSPVSQGVGNTIYF.

V gene TRBV6-5 combines with J gene TRBJ2-1; maybe TRBD2 (7 bases). The germline CDR1 and CDR2 sequences are MNHEY and SVGAGI. This CDR3 region has 13 residues. Trimming cost V 11 bases and J 7 bases, with 18 bases left between them. The CDR3 nucleotides read TGTGCCTCAAGGCGGGGGCCACCAAATGAGCAGTTCTTC. This gives the protein CASRRGPPNEQFF.